This T cell receptor (beta chain) appears in the sequencing data of a study of OX40 agonist ivuxolimab in advanced cancers. Study conclusions and caveats: Some nonresponders likewise displayed low normalized T-cell clonal expansion.

V was pared by 6 bases and J by 4 bases, with 8 bases of the junction left unmatched. The CDR3 loop spans 15 amino acids. CDR1 is MDHEN and CDR2 is SYDVKM in the germline V gene. A word on this clone: The target antigen is unknown.

Profiled with immunoSEQ multiplex PCR; TCRdb holds only in-frame clones, not every one. The data contain roughly 25,000 clones, about 74% of them singletons. Sequencing used CD4+ or CD8+ T cells sorted from blood, obtained in a trial of the OX40 agonist ivuxolimab. The sequence was collected from an adult with an advanced solid tumor such as melanoma, head and neck, liver or kidney cancer. The chain couples TRBV28 to TRBJ2-3, with 9 bases aligning to TRBD2. CDR3 sequence: CASRRAGGGSDTQYF. The CDR3 DNA follows: TGTGCCAGCAGGAGAGCGGGGGGAGGCTCAGATACGCAGTATTTT. Full variable domain (missing parts from reference TRBV28 and TRBJ2-3): DVKVTQSSRYLVKRTGEKVFLECVQDMDHENMFWYRQDPGLGLRLIYFSYDVKMKEKGDIPEGYSVSREKKERFSLILESASTNQTSMYLCASRRAGGGSDTQYFGPGTRLTVL.